Included here is one T cell receptor (beta chain) sequence, with context. Its recognized antigen is unknown. No qualities accompany the bases; no much larger clone lies one base away. The CDR3 runs 14 amino acids, cysteine and phenylalanine included. CDR3 DNA only is kept here, 42 bases in frame from base 1. From the germline V gene (reference sequence), CDR1 is SGHKS and CDR2 is YYEKEE. V was cut back by 0 bases and J by 0 bases, leaving a gap of 6 bases between them. The CDR3 regions of human TCRbeta chains were subjected to immunosequencing. The authors processed their data as follows. TCRs in the repertoires were matched against a reference library of SARS-CoV-2-specific TCRs that had been generated with the MIRA antigen-specificity platform. Breadth was defined as the fraction of unique TCRs that were SARS-CoV-2-associated, and depth was defined as the fraction of total T cells that were SARS-CoV-2-associated. Using the MIRA data, each spike-specific TCR was mapped to the spike region that the TCR reacts to and placed in a CD4 or CD8 class. Log10-transformed breadth and depth values were compared by one-way ANOVA with Sidak's multiple comparisons tests. Imported from immuneACCESS, the table was reduced by TCRdb to in-frame sequences with V and J called. These copies leave out some clones; in studies compared against another copy, an unresolved V gene accounts for under half, and the cause of the remainder is not known. D and trimming come from the DNA, and the V and J calls and clone size come from that table. The sample records 130,000 or so clones, roughly 85% of which are singletons. About 8.6% of the sample is taken by the ten largest.

The data stem from a study of T cell responses to AZD1222 COVID-19 vaccine listed by TCRdb under 2021. For the wider study: AZD1222 recipients given second doses at about 4 weeks or at about 12 weeks were pooled, since spike-specific TCR depth and breadth were not found to differ between the two schedules. TCR sequencing covered roughly 230 trial participants: 200 to 220 given two doses of AZD1222 and about 26 given two doses of MenACWY control vaccine. Trial participants were enrolled by age into 18-55, 56-69 and 70-plus year subgroups, with around 150, 28 and 57 TCR-sequenced participants respectively. What the research found in general, with its limitations: Spike-specific TCR breadth and depth rose significantly after two AZD1222 doses compared with day 0 and with MenACWY recipients. Participants were mostly white British, with more females than males. The authors suggested clonal diversity may have been underestimated. Conclusions about previously exposed vaccinees are limited, since just six AZD1222 recipients were seropositive for SARS-CoV-2 at baseline. Because no samples from the day 14 peak response were available, repertoires could be characterized only after the peak T cell response. Vaccine-associated CD4 TCRs spanned the whole spike protein, with dominant responses in regions 160-218 and 743-854. In the small 56-69-year group, the increase in depth fell short of significance, most likely because of low power. Reportedly, close to half of the unique spike-specific TCRs recognized epitopes lying outside the regions that are mutated in the B.1.351 and B.1.1.7 variants.

The intended sense of this specimen's time point label: baseline before first vaccination. Vaccinee samples came from UK trials COV001 and COV002, including a single-blind randomized controlled phase 2/3 trial of AZD1222 (ChAdOx1 nCoV-19) in healthy adults. For TCRbeta chain sequencing, PBMC samples were collected from trial participants at day 0 and at day 28 after the second dose. The TCR was taken from an adult in good health. Recombination linked TRBV5-5 to TRBJ1-2; no confident D gene assignment can be made. The source was peripheral blood, collected on day 0 of AZD1222 vaccination. The DNA sequence reads TGTGCCAGCAGCTTGGAAGCGTCTAACTATGGCTACACCTTC. The resulting protein is CASSLEASNYGYTF. Outside the CDR3, residues come from the reference TRBV5-5 and TRBJ1-2 proteins, so the full variable domain is: DAGVTQSPTHLIKTRGQQVTLRCSPISGHKSVSWYQQVLGQGPQFIFQYYEKEERGRGNFPDRFSARQFPNYSSELNVNALLLGDSALYLCASSLEASNYGYTFGSGTRLTVV.